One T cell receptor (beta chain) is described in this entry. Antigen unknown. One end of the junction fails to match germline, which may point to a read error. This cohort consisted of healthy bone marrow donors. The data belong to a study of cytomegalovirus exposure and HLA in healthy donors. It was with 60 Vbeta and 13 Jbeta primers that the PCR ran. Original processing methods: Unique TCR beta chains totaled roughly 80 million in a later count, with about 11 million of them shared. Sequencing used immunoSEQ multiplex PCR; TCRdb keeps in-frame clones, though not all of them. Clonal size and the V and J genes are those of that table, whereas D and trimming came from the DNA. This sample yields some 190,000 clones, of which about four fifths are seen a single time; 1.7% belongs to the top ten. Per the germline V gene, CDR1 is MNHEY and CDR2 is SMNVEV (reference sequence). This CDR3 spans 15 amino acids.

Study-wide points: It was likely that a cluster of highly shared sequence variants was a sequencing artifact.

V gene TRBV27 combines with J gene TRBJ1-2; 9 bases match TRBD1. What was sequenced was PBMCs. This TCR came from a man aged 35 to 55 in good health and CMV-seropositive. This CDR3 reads CAGSLSTGGLYGYTF. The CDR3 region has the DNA TGTGCCGGCAGTTTGTCTACAGGGGGCCTCTATGGCTACACCTTC.